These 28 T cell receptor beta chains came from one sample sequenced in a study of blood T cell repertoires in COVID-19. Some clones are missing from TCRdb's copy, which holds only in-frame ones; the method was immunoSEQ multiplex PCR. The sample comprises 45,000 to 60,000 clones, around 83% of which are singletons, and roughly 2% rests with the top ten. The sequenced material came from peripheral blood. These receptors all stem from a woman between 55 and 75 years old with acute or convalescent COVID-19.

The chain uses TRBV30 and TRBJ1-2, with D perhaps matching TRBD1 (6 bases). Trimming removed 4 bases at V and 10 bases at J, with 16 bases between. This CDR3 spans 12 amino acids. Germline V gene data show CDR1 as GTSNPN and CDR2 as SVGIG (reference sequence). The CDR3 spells CAWKVWDTFYTF. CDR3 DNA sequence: TGTGCCTGGAAGGTTTGGGACACGTTCTACACCTTC.

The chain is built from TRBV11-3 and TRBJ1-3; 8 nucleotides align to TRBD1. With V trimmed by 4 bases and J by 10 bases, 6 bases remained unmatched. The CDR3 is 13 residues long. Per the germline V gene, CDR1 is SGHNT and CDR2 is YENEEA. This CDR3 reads CASSYGQGGTIYF. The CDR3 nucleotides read TGTGCCAGCAGCTATGGACAGGGAGGAACCATATATTTT.

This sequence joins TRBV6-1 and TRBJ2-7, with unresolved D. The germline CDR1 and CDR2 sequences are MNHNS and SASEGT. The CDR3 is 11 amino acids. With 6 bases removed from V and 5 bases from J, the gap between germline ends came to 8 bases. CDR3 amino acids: CASSHNNEQYF. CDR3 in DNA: TGTGCCAGCAGCCATAACAACGAGCAGTACTTC.

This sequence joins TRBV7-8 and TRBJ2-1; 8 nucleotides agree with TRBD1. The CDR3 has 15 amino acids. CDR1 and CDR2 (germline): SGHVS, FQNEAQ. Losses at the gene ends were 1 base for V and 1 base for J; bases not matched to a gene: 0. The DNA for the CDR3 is TGTGCCAGCAGCTTAGACAGGGGGTCCTACAATGAGCAGTTCTTC. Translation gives CASSLDRGSYNEQFF.

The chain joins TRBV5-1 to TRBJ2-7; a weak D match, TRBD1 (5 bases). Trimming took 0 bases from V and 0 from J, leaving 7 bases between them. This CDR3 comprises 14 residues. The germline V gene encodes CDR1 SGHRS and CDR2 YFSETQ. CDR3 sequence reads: CASSLARGSYEQYF. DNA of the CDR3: TGCGCCAGCAGCTTGGCTAGGGGCTCCTACGAGCAGTACTTC.

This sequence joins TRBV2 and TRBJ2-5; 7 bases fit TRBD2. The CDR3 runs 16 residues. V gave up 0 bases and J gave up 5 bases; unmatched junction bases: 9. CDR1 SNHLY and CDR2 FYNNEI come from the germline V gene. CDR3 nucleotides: TGTGCCAGCAGTGAAGCTGGGAGACTAGCAGGGGAGACCCAGTACTTC. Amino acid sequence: CASSEAGRLAGETQYF.

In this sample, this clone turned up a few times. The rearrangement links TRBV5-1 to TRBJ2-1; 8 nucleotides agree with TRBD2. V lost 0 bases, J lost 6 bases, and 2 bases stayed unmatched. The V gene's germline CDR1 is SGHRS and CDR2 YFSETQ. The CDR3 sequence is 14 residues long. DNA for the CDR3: TGCGCCAGCAGCTTGGAAACTAGCGGCAATGAGCAGTTCTTC. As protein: CASSLETSGNEQFF.

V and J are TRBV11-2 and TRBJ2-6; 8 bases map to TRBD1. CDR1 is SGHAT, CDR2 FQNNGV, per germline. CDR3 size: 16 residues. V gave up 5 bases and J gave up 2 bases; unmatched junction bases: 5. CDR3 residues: CASSPDREAGANVLTF. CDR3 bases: TGTGCCAGCAGCCCGGACAGGGAGGCTGGGGCCAACGTCCTGACTTTC.

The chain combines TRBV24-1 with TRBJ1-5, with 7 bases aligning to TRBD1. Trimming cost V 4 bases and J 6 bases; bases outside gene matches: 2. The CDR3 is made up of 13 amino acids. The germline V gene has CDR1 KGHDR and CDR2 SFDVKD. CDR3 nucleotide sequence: TGTGCCACCAGTGAGGACAGGAGTCAGCCCCAGCATTTT. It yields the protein CATSEDRSQPQHF.

CDR3 sequence: CASSPQRNSPLHF. The CDR3 nucleotides read TGTGCCAGCAGTCCACAACGAAATTCACCCCTCCACTTT. The V call is TRBV19, the J call TRBJ1-6; D is undetermined. Germline V gene sequence: CDR1 LNHDA, CDR2 SQIVND (reference sequence). Trimming pared 9 bases from V and 7 bases from J, leaving 13 bases between. The CDR3 is made up of 13 amino acids.

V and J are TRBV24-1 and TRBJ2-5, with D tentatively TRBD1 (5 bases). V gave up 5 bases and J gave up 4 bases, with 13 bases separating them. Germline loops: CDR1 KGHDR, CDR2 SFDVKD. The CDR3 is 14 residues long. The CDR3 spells CATSGQGDRETQYF. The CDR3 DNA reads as TGTGCCACCAGTGGTCAGGGTGATCGAGAGACCCAGTACTTC.

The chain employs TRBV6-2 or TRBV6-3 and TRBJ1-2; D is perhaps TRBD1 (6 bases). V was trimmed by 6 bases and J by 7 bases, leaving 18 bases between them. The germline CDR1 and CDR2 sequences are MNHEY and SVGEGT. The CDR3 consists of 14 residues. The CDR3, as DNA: TGTGCCAGCAGCTCACAGGGTAACTTCGCTGGCTACACCTTC. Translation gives CASSSQGNFAGYTF.

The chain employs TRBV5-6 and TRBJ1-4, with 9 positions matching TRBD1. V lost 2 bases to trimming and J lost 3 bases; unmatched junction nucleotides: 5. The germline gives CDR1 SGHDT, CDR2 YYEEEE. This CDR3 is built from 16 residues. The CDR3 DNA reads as TGTGCCAGCAGCTTCGGACAGGGGAGAGCTAATGAAAAACTGTTTTTT. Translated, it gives CASSFGQGRANEKLFF.

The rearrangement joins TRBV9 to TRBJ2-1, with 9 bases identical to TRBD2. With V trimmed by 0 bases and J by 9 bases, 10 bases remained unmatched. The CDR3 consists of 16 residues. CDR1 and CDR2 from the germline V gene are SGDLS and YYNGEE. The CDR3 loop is CASSVGGGAGISEQFF. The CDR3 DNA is TGTGCCAGCAGCGTAGGCGGGGGGGCAGGAATCAGTGAGCAGTTCTTC.

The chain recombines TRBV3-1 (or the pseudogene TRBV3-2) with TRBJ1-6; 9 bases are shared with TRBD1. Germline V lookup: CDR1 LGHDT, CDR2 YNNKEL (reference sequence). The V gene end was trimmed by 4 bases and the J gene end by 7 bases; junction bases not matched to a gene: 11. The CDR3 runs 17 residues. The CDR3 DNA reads TGTGCCAGCAGCCCCGGGACAGGGCGTCCCAAGAATTCACCCCTCCACTTT. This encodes CASSPGTGRPKNSPLHF.

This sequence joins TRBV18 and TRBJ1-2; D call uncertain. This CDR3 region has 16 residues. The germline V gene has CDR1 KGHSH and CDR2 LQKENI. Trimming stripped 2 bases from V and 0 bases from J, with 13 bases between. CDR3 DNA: TGTGCCAGCTCACCAACTCTCGACACAGCTAACTATGGCTACACCTTC. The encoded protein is CASSPTLDTANYGYTF. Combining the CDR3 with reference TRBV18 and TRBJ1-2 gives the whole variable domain NAGVMQNPRHLVRRRGQEARLRCSPMKGHSHVYWYRQLPEEGLKFMVYLQKENIIDESGMPKERFSAEFPKEGPSILRIQQVVRGDSAAYFCASSPTLDTANYGYTFGSGTRLTVV.

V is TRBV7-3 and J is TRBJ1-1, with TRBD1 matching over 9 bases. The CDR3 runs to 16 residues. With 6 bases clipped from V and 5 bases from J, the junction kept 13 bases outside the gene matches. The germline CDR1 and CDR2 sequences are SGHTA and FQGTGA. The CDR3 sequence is CASSPGQGWSRTEAFF. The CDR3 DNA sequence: TGTGCCAGCAGTCCGGGACAGGGTTGGTCCAGAACTGAAGCTTTCTTT. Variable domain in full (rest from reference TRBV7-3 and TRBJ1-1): GAGVSQTPSNKVTEKGKYVELRCDPISGHTALYWYRQSLGQGPEFLIYFQGTGAADDSGLPNDRFFAVRPEGSVSTLKIQRTERGDSAVYLCASSPGQGWSRTEAFFGQGTRLTVV.

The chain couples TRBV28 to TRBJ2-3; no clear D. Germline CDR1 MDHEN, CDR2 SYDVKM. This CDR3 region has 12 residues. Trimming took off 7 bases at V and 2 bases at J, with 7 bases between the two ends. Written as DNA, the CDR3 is TGTGCCAGCACGAGTTACACAGATACGCAGTATTTT. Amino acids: CASTSYTDTQYF.

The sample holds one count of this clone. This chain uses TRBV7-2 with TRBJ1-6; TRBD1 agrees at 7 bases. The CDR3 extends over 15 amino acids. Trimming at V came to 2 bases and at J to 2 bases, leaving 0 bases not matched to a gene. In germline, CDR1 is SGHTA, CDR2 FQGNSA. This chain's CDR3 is CASSLQGAYNSPLHF. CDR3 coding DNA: TGTGCCAGCAGCTTACAGGGGGCCTATAATTCACCCCTCCACTTT.

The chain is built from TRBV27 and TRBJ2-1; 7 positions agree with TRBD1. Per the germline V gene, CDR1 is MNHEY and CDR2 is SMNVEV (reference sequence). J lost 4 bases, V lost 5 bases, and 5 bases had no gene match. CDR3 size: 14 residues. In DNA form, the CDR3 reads TGTGCCAGCAGTGACGGACAGGCTTACAATGAGCAGTTCTTC. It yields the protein CASSDGQAYNEQFF.

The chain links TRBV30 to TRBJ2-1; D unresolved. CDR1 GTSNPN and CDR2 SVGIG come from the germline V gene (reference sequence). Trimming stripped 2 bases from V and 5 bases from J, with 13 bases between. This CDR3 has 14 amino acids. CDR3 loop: CAWSRGSSHNEQFF. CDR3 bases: TGTGCCTGGAGTAGAGGTAGTTCCCACAATGAGCAGTTCTTC.

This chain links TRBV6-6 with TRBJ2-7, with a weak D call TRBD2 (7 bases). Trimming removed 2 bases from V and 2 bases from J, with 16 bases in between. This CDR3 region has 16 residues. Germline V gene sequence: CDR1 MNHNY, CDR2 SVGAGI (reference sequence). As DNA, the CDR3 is TGTGCCAGCAGTTACAAGGGGGGGGGCATCGCCTACGAGCAGTACTTC. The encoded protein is CASSYKGGGIAYEQYF.

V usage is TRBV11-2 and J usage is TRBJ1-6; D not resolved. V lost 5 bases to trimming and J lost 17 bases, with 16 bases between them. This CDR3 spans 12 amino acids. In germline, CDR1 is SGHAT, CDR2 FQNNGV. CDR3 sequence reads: CASSPEGRSIHF. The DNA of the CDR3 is TGTGCCAGCAGCCCCGAGGGCCGGAGTATCCACTTT.

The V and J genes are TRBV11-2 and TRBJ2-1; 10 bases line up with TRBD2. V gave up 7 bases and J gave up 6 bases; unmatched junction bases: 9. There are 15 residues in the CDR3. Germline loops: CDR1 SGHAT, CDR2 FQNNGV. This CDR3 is CASKAGGFLVNEQFF. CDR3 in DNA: TGTGCCAGCAAAGCGGGAGGGTTTTTAGTCAATGAGCAGTTCTTC.

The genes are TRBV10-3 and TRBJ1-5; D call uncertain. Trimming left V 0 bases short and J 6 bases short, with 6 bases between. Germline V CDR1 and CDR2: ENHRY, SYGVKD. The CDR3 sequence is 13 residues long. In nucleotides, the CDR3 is TGTGCCATCAGTGAGTCGACGGGTCAGCCCCAGCATTTT. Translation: CAISESTGQPQHF.

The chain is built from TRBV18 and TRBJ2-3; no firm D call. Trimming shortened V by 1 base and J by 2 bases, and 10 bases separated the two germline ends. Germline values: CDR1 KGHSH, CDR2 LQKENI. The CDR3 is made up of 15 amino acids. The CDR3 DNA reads TGTGCCAGCTCACCACTTTCCGGTACCACAGATACGCAGTATTTT. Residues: CASSPLSGTTDTQYF.

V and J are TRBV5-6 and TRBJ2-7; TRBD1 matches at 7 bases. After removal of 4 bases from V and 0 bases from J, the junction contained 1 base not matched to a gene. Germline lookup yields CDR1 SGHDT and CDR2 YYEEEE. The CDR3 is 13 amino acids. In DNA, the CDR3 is TGTGCCAGCAGCGACAGGGCCTCCTACGAGCAGTACTTC. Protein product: CASSDRASYEQYF.

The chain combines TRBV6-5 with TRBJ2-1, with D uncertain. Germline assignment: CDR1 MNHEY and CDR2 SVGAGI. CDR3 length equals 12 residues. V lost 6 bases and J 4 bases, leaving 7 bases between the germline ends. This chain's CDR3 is CASSQIYNEQFF. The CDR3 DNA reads TGTGCCAGCAGCCAGATATACAATGAGCAGTTCTTC.